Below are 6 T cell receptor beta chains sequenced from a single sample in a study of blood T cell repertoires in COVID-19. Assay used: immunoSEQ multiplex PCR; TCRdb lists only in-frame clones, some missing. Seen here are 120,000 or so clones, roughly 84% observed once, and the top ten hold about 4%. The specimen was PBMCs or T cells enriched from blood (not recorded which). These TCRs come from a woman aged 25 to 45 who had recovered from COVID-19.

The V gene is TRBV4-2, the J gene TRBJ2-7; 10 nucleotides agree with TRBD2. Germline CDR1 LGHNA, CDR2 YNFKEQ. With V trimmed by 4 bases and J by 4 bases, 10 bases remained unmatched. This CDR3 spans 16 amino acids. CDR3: CASSPVSSSGSYEQYF. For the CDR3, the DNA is TGTGCCAGCAGCCCGGTGAGCTCTAGCGGGAGTTACGAGCAGTACTTC.

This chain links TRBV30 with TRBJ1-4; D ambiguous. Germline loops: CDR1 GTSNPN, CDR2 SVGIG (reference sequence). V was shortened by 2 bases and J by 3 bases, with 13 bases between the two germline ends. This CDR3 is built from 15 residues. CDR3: CAWSFTQLPNEKLFF. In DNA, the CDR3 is TGTGCCTGGAGTTTTACACAGCTACCTAATGAAAAACTGTTTTTT.

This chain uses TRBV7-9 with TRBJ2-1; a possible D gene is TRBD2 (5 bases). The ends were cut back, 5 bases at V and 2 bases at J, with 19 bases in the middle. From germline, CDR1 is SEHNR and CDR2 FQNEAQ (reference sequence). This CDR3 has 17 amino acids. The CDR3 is CASSPRAFQKPYNEQFF. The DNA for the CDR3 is TGTGCCAGCAGCCCGCGGGCGTTTCAAAAACCCTACAATGAGCAGTTCTTC.

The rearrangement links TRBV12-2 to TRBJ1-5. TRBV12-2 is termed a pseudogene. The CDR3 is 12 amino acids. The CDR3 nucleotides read TGTGCAAGTCGCCCCCTCCTGCAGCCCCAGCATTTT. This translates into CASRPLLQPQHF.

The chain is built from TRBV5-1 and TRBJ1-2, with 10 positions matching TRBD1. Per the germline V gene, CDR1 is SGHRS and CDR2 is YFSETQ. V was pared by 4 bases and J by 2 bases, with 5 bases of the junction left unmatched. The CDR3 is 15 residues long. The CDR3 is CASSPRQGANYGYTF. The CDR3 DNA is TGCGCCAGCAGCCCTCGACAGGGGGCAAACTATGGCTACACCTTC.

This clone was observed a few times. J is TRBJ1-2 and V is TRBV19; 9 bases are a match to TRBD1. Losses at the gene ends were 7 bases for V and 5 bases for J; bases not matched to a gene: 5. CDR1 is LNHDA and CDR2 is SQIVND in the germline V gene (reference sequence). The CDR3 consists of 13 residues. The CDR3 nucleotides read TGTGCCAGTAAGGAGACAGGGGGGTATGGCTACACCTTC. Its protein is CASKETGGYGYTF.